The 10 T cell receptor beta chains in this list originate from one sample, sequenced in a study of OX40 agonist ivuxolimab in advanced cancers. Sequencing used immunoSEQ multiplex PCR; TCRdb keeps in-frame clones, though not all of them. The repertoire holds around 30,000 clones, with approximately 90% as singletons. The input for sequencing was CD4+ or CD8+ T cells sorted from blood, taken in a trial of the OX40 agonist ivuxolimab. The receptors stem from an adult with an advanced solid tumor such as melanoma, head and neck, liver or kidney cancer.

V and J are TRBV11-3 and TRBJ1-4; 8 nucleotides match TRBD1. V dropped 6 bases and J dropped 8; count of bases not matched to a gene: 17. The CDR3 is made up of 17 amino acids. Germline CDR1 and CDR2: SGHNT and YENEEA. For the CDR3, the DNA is TGTGCCAGCAGAGCCCGACATCACAGGGGGATTGGAGAAAAACTGTTTTTT. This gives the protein CASRARHHRGIGEKLFF.

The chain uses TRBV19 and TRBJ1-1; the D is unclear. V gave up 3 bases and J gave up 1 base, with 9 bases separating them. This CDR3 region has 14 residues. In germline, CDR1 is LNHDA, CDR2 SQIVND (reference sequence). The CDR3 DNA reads TGTGCCAGTAGTATCTCTTCCGGGAACACTGAAGCTTTCTTT. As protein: CASSISSGNTEAFF.

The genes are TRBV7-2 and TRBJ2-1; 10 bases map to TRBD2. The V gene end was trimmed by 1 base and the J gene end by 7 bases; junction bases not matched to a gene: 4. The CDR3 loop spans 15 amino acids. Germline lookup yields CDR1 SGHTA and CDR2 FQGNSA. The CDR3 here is CASSLVLAGANEQFF. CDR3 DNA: TGTGCCAGCAGCTTAGTTCTAGCGGGGGCGAATGAGCAGTTCTTC.

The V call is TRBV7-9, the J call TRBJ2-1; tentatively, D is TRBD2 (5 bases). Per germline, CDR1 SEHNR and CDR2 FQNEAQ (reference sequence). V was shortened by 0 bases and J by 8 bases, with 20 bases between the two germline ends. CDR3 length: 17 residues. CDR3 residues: CASSLAHPGTSPHEQFF. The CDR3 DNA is TGTGCCAGCAGCTTAGCCCACCCGGGAACTAGTCCACATGAGCAGTTCTTC.

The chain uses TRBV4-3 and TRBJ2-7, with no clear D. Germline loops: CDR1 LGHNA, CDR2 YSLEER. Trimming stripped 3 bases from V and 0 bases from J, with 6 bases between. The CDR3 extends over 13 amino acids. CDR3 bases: TGCGCCAGCAGCCAGGGAAGCTCCTACGAGCAGTACTTC. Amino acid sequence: CASSQGSSYEQYF.

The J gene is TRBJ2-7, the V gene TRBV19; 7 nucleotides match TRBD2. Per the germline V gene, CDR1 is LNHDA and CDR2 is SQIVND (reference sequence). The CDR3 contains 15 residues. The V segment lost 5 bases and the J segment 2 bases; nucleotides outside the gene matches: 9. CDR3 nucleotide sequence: TGTGCCAGTAGTTCCAAGCGGGACCCTCCCTACGAGCAGTACTTC. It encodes CASSSKRDPPYEQYF.

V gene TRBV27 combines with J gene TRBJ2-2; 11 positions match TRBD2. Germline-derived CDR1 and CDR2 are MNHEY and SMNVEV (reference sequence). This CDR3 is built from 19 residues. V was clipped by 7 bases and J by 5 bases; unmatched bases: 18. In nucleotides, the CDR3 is TGTGCCAGCACCGACGGACTAGCGGGTATTGGCCGAAGTACCGGGGAGCTGTTTTTT. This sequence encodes CASTDGLAGIGRSTGELFF.

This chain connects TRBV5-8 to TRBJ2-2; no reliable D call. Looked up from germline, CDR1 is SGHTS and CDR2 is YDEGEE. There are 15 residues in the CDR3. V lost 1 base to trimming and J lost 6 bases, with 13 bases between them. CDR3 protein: CASSLSAARAGELFF. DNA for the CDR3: TGTGCCAGCAGCTTGTCTGCAGCCCGAGCCGGGGAGCTGTTTTTT.

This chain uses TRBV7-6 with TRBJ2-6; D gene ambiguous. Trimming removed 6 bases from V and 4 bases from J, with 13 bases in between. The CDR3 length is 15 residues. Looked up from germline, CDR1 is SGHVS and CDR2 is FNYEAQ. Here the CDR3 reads CASSPILSGANVLTF. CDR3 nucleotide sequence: TGTGCCAGCAGTCCTATTTTGTCCGGGGCCAACGTCCTGACTTTC.

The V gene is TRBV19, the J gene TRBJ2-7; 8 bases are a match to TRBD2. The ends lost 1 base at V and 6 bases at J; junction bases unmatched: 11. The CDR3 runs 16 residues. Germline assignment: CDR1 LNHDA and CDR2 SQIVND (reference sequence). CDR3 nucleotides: TGTGCCAGTAGTATAGTCGCAGCGGGAGTACGGGTCGAGCAGTACTTC. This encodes CASSIVAAGVRVEQYF.